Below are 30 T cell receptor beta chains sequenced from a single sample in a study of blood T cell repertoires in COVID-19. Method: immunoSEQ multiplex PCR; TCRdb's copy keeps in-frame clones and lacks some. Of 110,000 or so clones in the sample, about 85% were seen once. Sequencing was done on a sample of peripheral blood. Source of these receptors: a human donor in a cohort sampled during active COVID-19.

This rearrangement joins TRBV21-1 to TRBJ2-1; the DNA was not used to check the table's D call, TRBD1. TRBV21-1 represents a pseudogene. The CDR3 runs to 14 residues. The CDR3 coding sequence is TGTGCCAGCAGCAAAGGGGGACAGGATCATGAGCAGTTCTTC. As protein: CASSKGGQDHEQFF.

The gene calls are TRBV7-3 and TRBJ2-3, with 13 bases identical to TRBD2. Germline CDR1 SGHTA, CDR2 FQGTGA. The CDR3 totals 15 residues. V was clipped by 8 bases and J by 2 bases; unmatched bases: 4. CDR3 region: CASSLAGGFTDTQYF. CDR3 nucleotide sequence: TGTGCCAGCTCACTAGCGGGGGGGTTCACAGATACGCAGTATTTT.

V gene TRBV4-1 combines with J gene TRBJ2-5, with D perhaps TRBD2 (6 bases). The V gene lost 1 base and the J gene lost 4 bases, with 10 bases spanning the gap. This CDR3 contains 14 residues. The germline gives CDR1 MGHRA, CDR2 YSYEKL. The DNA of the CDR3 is TGCGCCAGCAGCCAAGTACGGGGGTCAGAGACCCAGTACTTC. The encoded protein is CASSQVRGSETQYF.

The DNA for the CDR3 is TGCGCCAGCACCACACCGGGGGGCGACACCGGGGAGCTGTTTTTT. This codes for CASTTPGGDTGELFF. The chain couples TRBV5-1 to TRBJ2-2, with a weak D call TRBD2 (7 bases). Per germline, CDR1 SGHRS and CDR2 YFSETQ. This CDR3 is 15 amino acids long. With 6 bases removed from V and 3 bases from J, the gap between germline ends came to 15 bases. Together with reference TRBV5-1 and TRBJ2-2, the CDR3 gives the full variable domain: KAGVTQTPRYLIKTRGQQVTLSCSPISGHRSVSWYQQTPGQGLQFLFEYFSETQRNKGNFPGRFSGRQFSNSRSEMNVSTLELGDSALYLCASTTPGGDTGELFFGEGSRLTVL.

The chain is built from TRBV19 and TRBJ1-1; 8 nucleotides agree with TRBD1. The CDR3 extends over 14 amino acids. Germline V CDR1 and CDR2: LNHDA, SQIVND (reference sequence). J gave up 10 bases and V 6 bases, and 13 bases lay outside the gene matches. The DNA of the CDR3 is TGTGCCAGTAGCAACCAGGGGGCAGGTTTCGCAGCTTTCTTT. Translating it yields CASSNQGAGFAAFF.

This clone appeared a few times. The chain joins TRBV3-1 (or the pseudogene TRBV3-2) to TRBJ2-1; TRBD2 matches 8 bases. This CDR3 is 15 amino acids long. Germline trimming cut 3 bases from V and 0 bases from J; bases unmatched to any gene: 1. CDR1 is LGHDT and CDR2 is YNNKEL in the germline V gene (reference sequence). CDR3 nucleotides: TGTGCCAGCAGCCATGGGACTAGCTCCTACAATGAGCAGTTCTTC. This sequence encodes CASSHGTSSYNEQFF.

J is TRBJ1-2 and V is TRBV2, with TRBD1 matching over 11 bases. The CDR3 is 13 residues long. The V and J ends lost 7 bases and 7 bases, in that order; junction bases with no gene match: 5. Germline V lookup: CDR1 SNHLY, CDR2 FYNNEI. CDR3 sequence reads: CASTWTGGLGYTF. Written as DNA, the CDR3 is TGTGCCAGCACCTGGACAGGGGGCCTTGGCTACACCTTC.

For the CDR3, the DNA is TGTGCCAGCAGTGGAGCGACAGGGACCCATGGCTACACCTTC. It encodes CASSGATGTHGYTF. This chain connects TRBV6-4 to TRBJ1-2; 7 positions agree with TRBD1. From germline, CDR1 is MRHNA and CDR2 SNTAGT. This CDR3 has 14 residues. The V segment lost 4 bases and the J segment 6 bases; nucleotides outside the gene matches: 8.

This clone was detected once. The DNA for the CDR3 is TGTGCCAGCAGCCGTCCTTATTCAGGGGGAGAGACCCAGTACTTC. Protein: CASSRPYSGGETQYF. The chain is built from TRBV6-1 and TRBJ2-5; 7 bases match TRBD1. The V gene end was trimmed by 6 bases and the J gene end by 4 bases; junction bases not matched to a gene: 11. The CDR3 length is 15 residues. The germline CDR1 and CDR2 sequences are MNHNS and SASEGT.

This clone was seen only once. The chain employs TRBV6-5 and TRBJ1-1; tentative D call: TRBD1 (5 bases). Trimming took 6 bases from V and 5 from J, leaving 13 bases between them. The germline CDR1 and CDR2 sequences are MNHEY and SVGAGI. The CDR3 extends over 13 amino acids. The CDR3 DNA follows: TGTGCCAGCAGATCTGGGGGGAGAACTGAAGCTTTCTTT. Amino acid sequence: CASRSGGRTEAFF.

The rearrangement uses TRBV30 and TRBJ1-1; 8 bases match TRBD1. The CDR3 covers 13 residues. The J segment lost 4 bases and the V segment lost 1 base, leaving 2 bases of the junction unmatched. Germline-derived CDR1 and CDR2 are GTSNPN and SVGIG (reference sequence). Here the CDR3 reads CAWSGQGLTEAFF. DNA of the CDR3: TGTGCCTGGAGTGGACAGGGGCTCACTGAAGCTTTCTTT.

The CDR3 loop is CASGLGASGTDTQYF. CDR3 DNA: TGTGCTAGTGGTCTCGGGGCTAGCGGGACAGATACGCAGTATTTT. The chain carries TRBV12-5 and TRBJ2-3; 8 bases fit TRBD2. The J segment lost 3 bases and the V segment lost 5 bases, leaving 7 bases of the junction unmatched. The CDR3 extends over 15 amino acids. CDR1 and CDR2 from the germline V gene are LGHNT and FRNRAP.

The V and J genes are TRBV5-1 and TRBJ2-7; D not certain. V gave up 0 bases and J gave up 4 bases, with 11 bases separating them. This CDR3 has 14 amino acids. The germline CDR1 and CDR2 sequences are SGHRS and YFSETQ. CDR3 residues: CASSLGHPEYEQYF. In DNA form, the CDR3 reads TGCGCCAGCAGCTTGGGACACCCGGAATACGAGCAGTACTTC.

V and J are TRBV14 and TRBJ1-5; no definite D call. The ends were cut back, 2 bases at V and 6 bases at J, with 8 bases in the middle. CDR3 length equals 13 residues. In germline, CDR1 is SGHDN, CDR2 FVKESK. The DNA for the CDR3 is TGTGCCAGCAGCCAATCGGAGGCTCAGCCCCAGCATTTT. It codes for CASSQSEAQPQHF.

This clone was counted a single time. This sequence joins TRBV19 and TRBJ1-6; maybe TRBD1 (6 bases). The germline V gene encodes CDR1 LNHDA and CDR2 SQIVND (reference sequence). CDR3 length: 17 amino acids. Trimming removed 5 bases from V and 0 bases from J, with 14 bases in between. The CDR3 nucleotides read TGTGCCAGTAGTCCCGCGGACAGCAGCTCCTATAATTCACCCCTCCACTTT. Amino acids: CASSPADSSSYNSPLHF.

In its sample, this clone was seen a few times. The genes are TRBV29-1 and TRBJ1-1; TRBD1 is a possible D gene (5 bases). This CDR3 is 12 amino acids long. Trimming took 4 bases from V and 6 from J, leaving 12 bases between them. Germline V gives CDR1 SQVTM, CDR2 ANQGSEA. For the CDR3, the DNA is TGCAGCGTTGGGGAGGGGACCCCTGAAGCTTTCTTT. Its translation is CSVGEGTPEAFF.

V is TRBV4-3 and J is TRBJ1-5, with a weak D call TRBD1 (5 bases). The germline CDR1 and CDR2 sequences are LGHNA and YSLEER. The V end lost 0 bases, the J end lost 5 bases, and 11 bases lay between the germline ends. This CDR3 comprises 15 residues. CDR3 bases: TGCGCCAGCAGCCAAGACGACAGCCTCTATCAGCCCCAGCATTTT. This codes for CASSQDDSLYQPQHF.

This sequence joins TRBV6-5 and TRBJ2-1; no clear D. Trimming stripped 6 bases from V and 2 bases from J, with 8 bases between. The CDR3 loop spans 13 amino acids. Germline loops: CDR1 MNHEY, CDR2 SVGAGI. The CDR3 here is CASRADPYNEQFF. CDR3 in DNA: TGTGCCAGCAGAGCCGATCCCTACAATGAGCAGTTCTTC.

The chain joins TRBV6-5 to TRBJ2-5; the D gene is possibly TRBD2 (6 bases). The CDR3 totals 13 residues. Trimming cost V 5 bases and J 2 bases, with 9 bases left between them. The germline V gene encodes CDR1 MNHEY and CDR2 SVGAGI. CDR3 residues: CASSRLGQETQYF. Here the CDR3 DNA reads TGTGCCAGCAGTCGACTAGGTCAAGAGACCCAGTACTTC.

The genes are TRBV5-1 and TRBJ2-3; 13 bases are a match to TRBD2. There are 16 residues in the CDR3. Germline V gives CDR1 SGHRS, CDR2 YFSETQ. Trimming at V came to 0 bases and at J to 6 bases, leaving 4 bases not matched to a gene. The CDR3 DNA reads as TGCGCCAGCAGCTTGGCGACTAGCGGGGGGTTGGATACGCAGTATTTT. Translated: CASSLATSGGLDTQYF. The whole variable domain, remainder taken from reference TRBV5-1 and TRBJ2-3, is KAGVTQTPRYLIKTRGQQVTLSCSPISGHRSVSWYQQTPGQGLQFLFEYFSETQRNKGNFPGRFSGRQFSNSRSEMNVSTLELGDSALYLCASSLATSGGLDTQYFGPGTRLTVL.

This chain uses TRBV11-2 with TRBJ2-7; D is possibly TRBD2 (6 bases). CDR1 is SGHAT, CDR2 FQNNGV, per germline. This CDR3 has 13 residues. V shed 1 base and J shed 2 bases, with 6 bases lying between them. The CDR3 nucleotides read TGTGCCAGCAGCTTAGGACTAGCCTACGAGCAGTACTTC. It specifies CASSLGLAYEQYF.

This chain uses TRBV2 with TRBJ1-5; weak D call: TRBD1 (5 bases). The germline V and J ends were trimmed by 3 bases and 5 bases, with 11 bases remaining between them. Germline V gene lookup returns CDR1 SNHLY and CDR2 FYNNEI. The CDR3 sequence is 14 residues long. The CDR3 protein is CASSDVTADQPQHF. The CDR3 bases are TGTGCCAGCAGTGATGTGACAGCAGATCAGCCCCAGCATTTT.

CDR3 region: CASSFGSDYNSPLHF. The CDR3 coding sequence is TGTGCCAGCAGCTTCGGCAGCGACTATAATTCACCCCTCCACTTT. This sequence joins TRBV5-6 and TRBJ1-6, with D unresolved. V lost 2 bases, J lost 3 bases, and 9 bases lay in between. The CDR3 is 15 residues long. Germline V gene lookup returns CDR1 SGHDT and CDR2 YYEEEE.

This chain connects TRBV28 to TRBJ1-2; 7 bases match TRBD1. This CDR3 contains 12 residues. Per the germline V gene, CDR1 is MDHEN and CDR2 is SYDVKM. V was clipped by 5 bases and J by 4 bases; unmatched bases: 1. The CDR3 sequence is CASSDRVYGYTF. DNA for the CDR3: TGTGCCAGCAGTGACAGGGTCTATGGCTACACCTTC.

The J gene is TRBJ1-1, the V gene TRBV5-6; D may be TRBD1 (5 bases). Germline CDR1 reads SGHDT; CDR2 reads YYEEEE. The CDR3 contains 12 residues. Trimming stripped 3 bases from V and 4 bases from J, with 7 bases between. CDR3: CASSWGGTEAFF. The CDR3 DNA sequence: TGTGCCAGCAGCTGGGGGGGCACTGAAGCTTTCTTT.

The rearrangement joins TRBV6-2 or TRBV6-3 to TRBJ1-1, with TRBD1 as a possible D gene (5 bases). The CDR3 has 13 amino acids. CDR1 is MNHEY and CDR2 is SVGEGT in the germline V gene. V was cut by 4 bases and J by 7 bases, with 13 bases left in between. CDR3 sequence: CASSFGRVVEAFF. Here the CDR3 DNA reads TGTGCCAGCAGTTTCGGCAGGGTGGTTGAAGCTTTCTTT.

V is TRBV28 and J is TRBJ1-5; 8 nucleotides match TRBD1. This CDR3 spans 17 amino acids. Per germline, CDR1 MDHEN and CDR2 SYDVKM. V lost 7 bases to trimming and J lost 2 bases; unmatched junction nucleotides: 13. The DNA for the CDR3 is TGTGCCAGCATCGGACAGGGTGCAACTCGGGGCAATCAGCCCCAGCATTTT. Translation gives CASIGQGATRGNQPQHF.

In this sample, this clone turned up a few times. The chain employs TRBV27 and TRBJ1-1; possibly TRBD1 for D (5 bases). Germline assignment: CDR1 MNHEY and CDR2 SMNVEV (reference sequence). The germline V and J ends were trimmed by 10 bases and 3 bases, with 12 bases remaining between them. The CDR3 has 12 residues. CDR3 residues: CATWDSYTEAFF. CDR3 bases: TGTGCCACCTGGGACTCGTACACTGAAGCTTTCTTT.

This CDR3 reads CAWSPLRVGNTEAFF. CDR3 DNA: TGTGCCTGGAGTCCACTCAGGGTCGGGAACACTGAAGCTTTCTTT. V and J are TRBV30 and TRBJ1-1; D is possibly TRBD1 (5 bases). Trimming stripped 2 bases from V and 1 base from J, with 14 bases between. CDR1 is GTSNPN, CDR2 SVGIG, per germline (reference sequence). The CDR3 totals 15 residues.

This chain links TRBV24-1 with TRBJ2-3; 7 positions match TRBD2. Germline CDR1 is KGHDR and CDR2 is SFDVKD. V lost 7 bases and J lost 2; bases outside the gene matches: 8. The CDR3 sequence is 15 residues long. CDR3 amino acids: CATRESGAPTDTQYF. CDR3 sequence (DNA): TGTGCCACCAGAGAAAGCGGGGCCCCCACAGATACGCAGTATTTT.